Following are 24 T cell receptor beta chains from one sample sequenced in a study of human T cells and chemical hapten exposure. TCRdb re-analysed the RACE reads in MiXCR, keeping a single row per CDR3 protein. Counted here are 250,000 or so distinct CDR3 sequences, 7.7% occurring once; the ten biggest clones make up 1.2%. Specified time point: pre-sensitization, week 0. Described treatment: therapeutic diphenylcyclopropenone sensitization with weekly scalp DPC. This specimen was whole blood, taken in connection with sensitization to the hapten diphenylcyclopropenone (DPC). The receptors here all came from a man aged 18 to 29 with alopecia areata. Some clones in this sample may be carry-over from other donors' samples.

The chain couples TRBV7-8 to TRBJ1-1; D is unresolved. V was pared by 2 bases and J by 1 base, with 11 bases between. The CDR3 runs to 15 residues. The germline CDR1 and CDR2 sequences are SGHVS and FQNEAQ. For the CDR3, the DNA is TGTGCCAGCAGCTTACAGCCAGCTGAGAACACTGAAGCTTTCTTT. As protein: CASSLQPAENTEAFF. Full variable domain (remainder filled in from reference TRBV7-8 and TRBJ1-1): GAGVSQSPRYKVAKRGQDVALRCDPISGHVSLFWYQQALGQGPEFLTYFQNEAQLDKSGLPSDRFFAERPEGSVSTLKIQRTQQEDSAVYLCASSLQPAENTEAFFGQGTRLTVV.

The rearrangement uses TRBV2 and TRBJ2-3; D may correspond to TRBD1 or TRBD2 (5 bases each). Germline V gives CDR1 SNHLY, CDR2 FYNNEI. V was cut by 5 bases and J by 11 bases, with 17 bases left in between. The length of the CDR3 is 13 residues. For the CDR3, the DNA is TGTGCCAGCAGTCTACACCGGGACCCCAAGCAGTATTTT. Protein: CASSLHRDPKQYF.

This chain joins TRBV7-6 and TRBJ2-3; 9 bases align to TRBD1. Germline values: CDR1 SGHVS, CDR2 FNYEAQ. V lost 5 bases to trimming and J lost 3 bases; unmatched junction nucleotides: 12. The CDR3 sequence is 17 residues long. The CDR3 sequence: CASSVPNRGPTTDTQYF. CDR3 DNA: TGTGCCAGCAGCGTACCAAACAGGGGGCCCACAACAGATACGCAGTATTTT.

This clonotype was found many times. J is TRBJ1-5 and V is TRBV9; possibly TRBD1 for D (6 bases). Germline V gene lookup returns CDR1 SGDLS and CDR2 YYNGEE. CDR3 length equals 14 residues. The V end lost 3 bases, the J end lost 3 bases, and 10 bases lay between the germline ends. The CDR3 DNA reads TGTGCCAGCAGCGATACAGGGATCAATCAGCCCCAGCATTTT. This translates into CASSDTGINQPQHF.

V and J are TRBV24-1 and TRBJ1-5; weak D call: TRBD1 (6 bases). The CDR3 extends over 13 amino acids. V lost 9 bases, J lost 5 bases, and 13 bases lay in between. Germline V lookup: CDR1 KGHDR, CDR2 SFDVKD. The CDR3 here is CATEGGSDQPQHF. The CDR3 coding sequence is TGTGCCACCGAAGGGGGGTCGGATCAGCCCCAGCATTTT.

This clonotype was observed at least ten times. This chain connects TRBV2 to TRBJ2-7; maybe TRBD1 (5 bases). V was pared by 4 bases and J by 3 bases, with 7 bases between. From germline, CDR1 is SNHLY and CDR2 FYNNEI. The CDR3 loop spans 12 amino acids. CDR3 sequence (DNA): TGTGCCAGCAGTGTGGACAACTACGAGCAGTACGTC. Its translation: CASSVDNYEQYV.

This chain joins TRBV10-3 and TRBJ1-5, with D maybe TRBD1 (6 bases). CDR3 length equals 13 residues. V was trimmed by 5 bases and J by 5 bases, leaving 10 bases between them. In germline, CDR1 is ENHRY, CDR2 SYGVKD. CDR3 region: CAISTAGDQPQHF. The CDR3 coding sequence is TGTGCCATCAGTACGGCAGGGGATCAGCCCCAGCATTTT.

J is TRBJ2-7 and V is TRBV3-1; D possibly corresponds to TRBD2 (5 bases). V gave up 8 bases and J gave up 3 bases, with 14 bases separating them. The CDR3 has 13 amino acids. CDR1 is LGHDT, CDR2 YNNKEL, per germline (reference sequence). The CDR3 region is CASVQSGNYEQYF. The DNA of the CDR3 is TGTGCCAGCGTCCAGTCGGGGAACTACGAGCAGTACTTC.

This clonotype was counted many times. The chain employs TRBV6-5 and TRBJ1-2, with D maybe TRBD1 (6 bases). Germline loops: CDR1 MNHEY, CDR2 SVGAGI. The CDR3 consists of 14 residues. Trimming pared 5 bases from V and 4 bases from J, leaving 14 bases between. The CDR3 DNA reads TGTGCCAGCAGTCGGACAGAAGAACTCTATGGCTACACCTTC. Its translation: CASSRTEELYGYTF.

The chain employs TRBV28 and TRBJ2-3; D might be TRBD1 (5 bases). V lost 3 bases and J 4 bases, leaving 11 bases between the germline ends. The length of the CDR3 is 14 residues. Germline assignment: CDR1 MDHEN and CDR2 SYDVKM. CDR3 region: CASSFRQGADTQYF. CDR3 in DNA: TGTGCCAGCAGTTTCCGGCAGGGCGCAGATACGCAGTATTTT.

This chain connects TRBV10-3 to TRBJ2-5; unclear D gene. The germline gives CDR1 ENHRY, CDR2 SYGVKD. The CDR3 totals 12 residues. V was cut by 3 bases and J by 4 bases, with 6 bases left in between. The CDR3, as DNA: TGTGCCATCAGTGAACAGACAGAGACCCAGTACTTC. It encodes CAISEQTETQYF.

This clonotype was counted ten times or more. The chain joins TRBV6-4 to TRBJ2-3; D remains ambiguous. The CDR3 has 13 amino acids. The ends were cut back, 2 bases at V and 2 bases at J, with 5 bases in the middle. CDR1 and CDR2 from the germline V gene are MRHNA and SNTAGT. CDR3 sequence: CASSDGDTDTQYF. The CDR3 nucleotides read TGTGCCAGCAGTGACGGGGACACAGATACGCAGTATTTT.

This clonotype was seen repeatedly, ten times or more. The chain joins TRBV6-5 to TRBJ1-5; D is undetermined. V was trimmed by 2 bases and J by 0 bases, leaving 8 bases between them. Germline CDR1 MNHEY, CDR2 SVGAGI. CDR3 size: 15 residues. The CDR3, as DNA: TGTGCCAGCAGTTACCGCTACTATAGCAATCAGCCCCAGCATTTT. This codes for CASSYRYYSNQPQHF.

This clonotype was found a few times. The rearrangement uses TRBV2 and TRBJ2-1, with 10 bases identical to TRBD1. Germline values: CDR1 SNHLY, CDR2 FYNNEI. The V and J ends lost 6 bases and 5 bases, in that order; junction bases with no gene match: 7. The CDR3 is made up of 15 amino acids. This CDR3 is CASRADRGRHNEQFF. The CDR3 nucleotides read TGTGCCAGCAGAGCCGACAGGGGGCGACACAATGAGCAGTTCTTC.

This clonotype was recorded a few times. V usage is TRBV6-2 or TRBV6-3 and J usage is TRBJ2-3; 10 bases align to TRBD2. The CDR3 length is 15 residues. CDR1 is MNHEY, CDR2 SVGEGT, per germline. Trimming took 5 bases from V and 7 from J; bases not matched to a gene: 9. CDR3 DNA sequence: TGTGCCAGCAGTCATCCGGGACTAGCGCTTAATACGCAGTATTTT. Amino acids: CASSHPGLALNTQYF.

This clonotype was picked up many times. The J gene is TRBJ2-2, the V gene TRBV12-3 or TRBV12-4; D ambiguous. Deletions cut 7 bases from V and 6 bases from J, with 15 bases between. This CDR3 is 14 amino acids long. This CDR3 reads CASKKWVQPGELFF. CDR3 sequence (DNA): TGTGCCAGCAAAAAGTGGGTACAGCCCGGGGAGCTGTTTTTT.

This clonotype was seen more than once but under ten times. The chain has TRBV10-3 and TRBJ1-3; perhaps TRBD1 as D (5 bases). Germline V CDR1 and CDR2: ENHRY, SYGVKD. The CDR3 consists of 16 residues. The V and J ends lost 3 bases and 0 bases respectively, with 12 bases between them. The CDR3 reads CAISEGEEGSGNTIYF. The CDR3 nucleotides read TGTGCCATCAGTGAAGGGGAGGAGGGCTCTGGAAACACCATATATTTT.

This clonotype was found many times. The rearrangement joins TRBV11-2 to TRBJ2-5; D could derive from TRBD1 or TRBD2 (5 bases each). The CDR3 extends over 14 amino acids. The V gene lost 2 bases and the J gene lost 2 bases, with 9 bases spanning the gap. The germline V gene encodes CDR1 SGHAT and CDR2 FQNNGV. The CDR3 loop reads CASSLLGDQETQYF. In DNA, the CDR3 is TGTGCCAGCAGCTTACTGGGGGATCAAGAGACCCAGTACTTC.

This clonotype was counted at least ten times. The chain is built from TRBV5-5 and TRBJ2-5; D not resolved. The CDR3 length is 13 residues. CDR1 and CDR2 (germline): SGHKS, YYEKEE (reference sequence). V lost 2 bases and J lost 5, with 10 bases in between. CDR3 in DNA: TGTGCCAGCAGCTTCCGCCTCCGGGAGACCCAGTACTTC. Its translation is CASSFRLRETQYF.

The CDR3 spells CATSREGGMLYEQYV. Written as DNA, the CDR3 is TGTGCCACCAGCAGAGAAGGGGGCATGCTCTACGAGCAGTACGTC. The chain couples TRBV15 to TRBJ2-7, with TRBD1 matching over 7 bases. V lost 0 bases and J lost 3; bases outside the gene matches: 5. Germline assignment: CDR1 LNHNV and CDR2 YYDKDF (reference sequence). The CDR3 has 15 residues.

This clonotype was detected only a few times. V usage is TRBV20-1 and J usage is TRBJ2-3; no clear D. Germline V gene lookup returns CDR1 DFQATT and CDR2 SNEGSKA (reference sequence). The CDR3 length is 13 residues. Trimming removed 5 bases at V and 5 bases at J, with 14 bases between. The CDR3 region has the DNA TGCAGTGCTCACCCTCTTACGGGAGATACGCAGTATTTT. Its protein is CSAHPLTGDTQYF.

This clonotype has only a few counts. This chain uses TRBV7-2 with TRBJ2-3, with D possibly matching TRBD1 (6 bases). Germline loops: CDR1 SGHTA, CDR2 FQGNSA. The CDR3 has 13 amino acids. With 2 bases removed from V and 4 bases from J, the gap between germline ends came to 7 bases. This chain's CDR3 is CASSLNRADTQYF. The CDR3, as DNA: TGTGCCAGCAGCTTAAACAGGGCAGATACGCAGTATTTT.

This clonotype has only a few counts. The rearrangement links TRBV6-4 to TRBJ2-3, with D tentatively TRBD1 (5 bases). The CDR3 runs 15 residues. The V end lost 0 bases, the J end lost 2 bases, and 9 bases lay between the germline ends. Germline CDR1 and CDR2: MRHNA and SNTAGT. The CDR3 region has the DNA TGTGCCAGCAGTGACTCAGACAGATCCACAGATACGCAGTATTTT. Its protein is CASSDSDRSTDTQYF.

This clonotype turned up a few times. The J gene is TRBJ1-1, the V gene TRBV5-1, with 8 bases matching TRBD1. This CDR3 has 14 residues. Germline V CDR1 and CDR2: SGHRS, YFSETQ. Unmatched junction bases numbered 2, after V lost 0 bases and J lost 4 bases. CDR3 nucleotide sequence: TGCGCCAGCAGCTTGGGGACAGGGAGCACTGAAGCTTTCTTT. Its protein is CASSLGTGSTEAFF. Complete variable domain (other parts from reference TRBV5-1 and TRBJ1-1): KAGVTQTPRYLIKTRGQQVTLSCSPISGHRSVSWYQQTPGQGLQFLFEYFSETQRNKGNFPGRFSGRQFSNSRSEMNVSTLELGDSALYLCASSLGTGSTEAFFGQGTRLTVV.